These 20 T cell receptor beta chains share one sample of origin, sequenced in a study of post-analysis software for immune sequencing data. Findings and caveats of the study: With TRBV5-6, TRBV5-1 and TRBV20-1 included, 4 or 5 TRBV segments were more frequent in patients than in controls.

Unique molecular identifiers had been added to the TCR beta cDNA libraries. TCRdb re-analysed the PCR reads in MiXCR, keeping a single row per CDR3 protein. The sample consists of 600,000 to 700,000 distinct CDR3 sequences, roughly three fifths of them appearing once. These receptors' targets are unknown. The source material was blood. These receptors all stem from a girl aged 2-10 years with multiple sclerosis.

Only a few counts were recorded for this clonotype. The CDR3 DNA is TGTGCCAGCAGGGGCACAAGGGGGTCCACAGATACGCAGTATTTT. Encoded protein: CASRGTRGSTDTQYF. The chain links TRBV6-5 to TRBJ2-3, with D perhaps matching TRBD1 (6 bases). CDR3 length equals 15 residues. V lost 6 bases, J lost 2 bases, and 15 bases lay in between. Germline lookup yields CDR1 MNHEY and CDR2 SVGAGI.

The chain joins TRBV3-1 to TRBJ1-1; a possible D gene is TRBD1 (6 bases). The CDR3 extends over 15 amino acids. Trimming pared 1 base from V and 4 bases from J, leaving 13 bases between. CDR1 and CDR2 (germline): LGHDT, YNNKEL (reference sequence). In nucleotides, the CDR3 is TGTGCCAGCAGCCAAGCGGGGGGCTTGGTCACTGAAGCTTTCTTT. This gives the protein CASSQAGGLVTEAFF.

In this sample, this clonotype turned up many times. The rearrangement links TRBV20-1 to TRBJ2-7, with TRBD2 matching 12 bases. Germline V gives CDR1 DFQATT, CDR2 SNEGSKA (reference sequence). V lost 1 base and J lost 2; bases outside the gene matches: 9. There are 17 residues in the CDR3. CDR3 DNA sequence: TGCAGTGCTAGAGGCCTGACTAGCGGGGGACCTGCCTACGAGCAGTACTTC. Protein: CSARGLTSGGPAYEQYF.

J is TRBJ2-5 and V is TRBV6-5; D ambiguous. The V gene lost 0 bases and the J gene lost 5 bases, with 10 bases spanning the gap. The CDR3 spans 14 residues. Germline assignment: CDR1 MNHEY and CDR2 SVGAGI. The CDR3 DNA follows: TGTGCCAGCAGTTACTCGACCGTCGGGGAGACCCAGTACTTC. Protein product: CASSYSTVGETQYF.

The V gene is TRBV19, the J gene TRBJ2-1, with D tentatively TRBD1 (5 bases). Trimming shortened V by 5 bases and J by 5 bases, and 22 bases separated the two germline ends. The CDR3 runs to 17 residues. The germline V gene has CDR1 LNHDA and CDR2 SQIVND (reference sequence). DNA for the CDR3: TGTGCCAGTAGTTTCAACCCCAGGGCGTCCGACAACAATGAGCAGTTCTTC. Translating it yields CASSFNPRASDNNEQFF. Based on the CDR3 plus reference TRBV19 and TRBJ2-1, the full variable domain is DGGITQSPKYLFRKEGQNVTLSCEQNLNHDAMYWYRQDPGQGLRLIYYSQIVNDFQKGDIAEGYSVSREKKESFPLTVTSAQKNPTAFYLCASSFNPRASDNNEQFFGPGTRLTVL.

The chain combines TRBV5-1 with TRBJ2-1; D possibly matches TRBD1 or TRBD2 (5 bases each). Deletions cut 1 base from V and 9 bases from J, with 8 bases between. This CDR3 is built from 12 residues. CDR1 is SGHRS, CDR2 YFSETQ, per germline. For the CDR3, the DNA is TGCGCCAGCAGCTTGCGAGGGGTTGAGCAGTTCTTC. Amino acids: CASSLRGVEQFF.

There are a few counts of this clonotype. One end of the junction does not line up with germline, which may come from a read error. This chain joins TRBV7-6 and TRBJ1-4, with 11 bases that match TRBD1. The germline V gene has CDR1 SGHVS and CDR2 FNYEAQ. This CDR3 is built from 17 residues. CDR3: CTSSLSGVRTGGEKLFF. CDR3 DNA sequence: TGTACCAGCAGCTTATCGGGCGTTCGGACAGGGGGCGAAAAACTGTTTTTT.

The V and J genes are TRBV11-3 and TRBJ1-1, with a possible D match to TRBD1 (6 bases). This CDR3 comprises 14 residues. The germline gives CDR1 SGHNT, CDR2 YENEEA. Trimming removed 5 bases from V and 0 bases from J, with 10 bases in between. CDR3 sequence reads: CASSKGQMNTEAFF. As DNA, the CDR3 is TGTGCCAGCAGCAAAGGACAGATGAACACTGAAGCTTTCTTT.

V is TRBV7-6 and J is TRBJ2-5; 10 bases align to TRBD2. J was trimmed by 3 bases and V by 5 bases; bases with no gene match: 6. The CDR3 extends over 15 amino acids. CDR1 and CDR2 from the germline V gene are SGHVS and FNYEAQ. The CDR3 region is CASSPGLAEKETQYF. For the CDR3, the DNA is TGTGCCAGCAGCCCCGGACTAGCGGAAAAAGAGACCCAGTACTTC.

This chain joins TRBV29-1 and TRBJ2-5; 11 bases match TRBD1. The J call is uncertain, as TRBJ2-7 better fits the DNA end. The CDR3 is 13 residues long. Germline values: CDR1 SQVTM, CDR2 ANQGSEA. The CDR3 region is CSAQGTGGYEQYF. The CDR3 region has the DNA TGCAGCGCCCAAGGGACAGGGGGCTACGAGCAGTACTTC.

The rearrangement links TRBV29-1 to TRBJ2-1; 10 bases agree with TRBD2. The CDR3 contains 14 residues. Germline values: CDR1 SQVTM, CDR2 ANQGSEA. Trimming at V came to 7 bases and at J to 4 bases, leaving 7 bases not matched to a gene. CDR3 residues: CSAALAGTYNEQFF. In DNA form, the CDR3 reads TGCAGCGCCGCACTAGCGGGAACATACAATGAGCAGTTCTTC.

The gene calls are TRBV27 and TRBJ1-5, with D possibly TRBD1 on 5 matching bases. The CDR3 has 15 residues. V was cut by 1 base and J by 7 bases, with 14 bases left in between. The germline V gene has CDR1 MNHEY and CDR2 SMNVEV (reference sequence). The chain's CDR3 is CASSLFGGEGQPQHF. For the CDR3, the DNA is TGTGCCAGCAGTTTATTTGGGGGTGAAGGACAGCCCCAGCATTTT.

The chain combines TRBV20-1 with TRBJ2-3; D is tentatively TRBD1 or TRBD2 (5 bases each). V shed 0 bases and J shed 2 bases, with 9 bases lying between them. CDR1 and CDR2 (germline): DFQATT, SNEGSKA (reference sequence). This CDR3 is 14 amino acids long. In DNA, the CDR3 is TGCAGTGCTAGAGATTGGGGGTTCACAGATACGCAGTATTTT. The encoded protein is CSARDWGFTDTQYF.

This clonotype was seen just once. This rearrangement joins TRBV20-1 to TRBJ1-5; maybe TRBD1 (5 bases). The CDR3 has 16 amino acids. CDR1 and CDR2 (germline): DFQATT, SNEGSKA (reference sequence). Trimming took off 5 bases at V and 7 bases at J, with 24 bases between the two ends. The CDR3 region has the DNA TGCAGTGCTGACAGAATGGGGGGACGGACTGGGCAGCCCCAGCATTTT. It yields the protein CSADRMGGRTGQPQHF.

This clonotype was counted between two and nine times. The chain uses TRBV20-1 and TRBJ2-7; 9 nucleotides align to TRBD1. With 6 bases clipped from V and 0 bases from J, the junction kept 6 bases outside the gene matches. The germline CDR1 and CDR2 sequences are DFQATT and SNEGSKA (reference sequence). The CDR3 extends over 14 amino acids. The CDR3 sequence: CSAKTGGDSYEQYF. The CDR3 coding sequence is TGCAGTGCAAAGACAGGGGGGGACTCCTACGAGCAGTACTTC.

This clonotype was seen only a few times. V is TRBV4-1 and J is TRBJ1-4; the match to TRBD1 covers 9 bases. This CDR3 is 15 amino acids long. V gave up 1 base and J gave up 8 bases; unmatched junction bases: 5. Germline CDR1 reads MGHRA; CDR2 reads YSYEKL. The chain's CDR3 is CASSQVGTGLEKLFF. In DNA form, the CDR3 reads TGCGCCAGCAGCCAAGTGGGGACAGGGTTAGAAAAACTGTTTTTT.

The J gene is TRBJ2-3, the V gene TRBV6-5; 7 bases fit TRBD1. V trimming: 6 bases; J trimming: 10 bases; junction bases outside the gene matches: 7. CDR3 length: 12 residues. Per germline, CDR1 MNHEY and CDR2 SVGAGI. CDR3 in amino acids: CASSPRQGAQYF. The CDR3 coding sequence is TGTGCCAGCAGCCCTAGACAGGGAGCGCAGTATTTT.

V gene TRBV11-2 combines with J gene TRBJ2-2; 13 bases fit TRBD2. This CDR3 has 16 amino acids. Per germline, CDR1 SGHAT and CDR2 FQNNGV. With 5 bases clipped from V and 4 bases from J, the junction kept 4 bases outside the gene matches. CDR3 residues: CASSIGLAGVTGELFF. For the CDR3, the DNA is TGTGCCAGCAGCATTGGACTAGCGGGAGTCACCGGGGAGCTGTTTTTT.

This chain joins TRBV9 and TRBJ2-1; the match to TRBD2 covers 12 bases. Looked up from germline, CDR1 is SGDLS and CDR2 is YYNGEE. With 2 bases clipped from V and 5 bases from J, the junction kept 8 bases outside the gene matches. The CDR3 runs to 17 residues. The CDR3: CASSVPASSGGDNEQFF. DNA of the CDR3: TGTGCCAGCAGCGTGCCAGCTTCTAGCGGGGGGGACAATGAGCAGTTCTTC.

The chain links TRBV4-2 to TRBJ1-5, with 10 bases aligning to TRBD1. The CDR3 extends over 17 amino acids. With V trimmed by 0 bases and J by 7 bases, 9 bases remained unmatched. Per germline, CDR1 LGHNA and CDR2 YNFKEQ. CDR3 region: CASSQDRGQGEGQPQHF. CDR3 nucleotide sequence: TGTGCCAGCAGCCAAGATCGAGGACAGGGGGAGGGCCAGCCCCAGCATTTT.